This T cell receptor (beta chain) appears in the sequencing data of a study of blood T cell repertoires in COVID-19. The CDR3 sequence is 16 residues long. Germline loops: CDR1 KGHDR, CDR2 SFDVKD. V gave up 3 bases and J gave up 9 bases; unmatched junction bases: 10. Authors' data handling: Reference gene primer amplification gave estimated nucleated cell counts. Here immunoSEQ multiplex PCR was the method, and the copy in TCRdb shows in-frame clones only, minus some. V, J and clone size are taken as reported in that table, and D and trimming were inferred from the DNA itself. The sample shows some 300,000 clones, 89% of them seen only once. Two consecutive negative NP/OP PCR tests, clearance, or resolved symptoms defined Cohort 3 recovery.

The sequenced sample consisted of PBMCs or T cells enriched from blood (not recorded which). This TCR was recovered from a woman in her thirties or forties who had recovered from COVID-19. J is TRBJ2-1 and V is TRBV24-1, with 10 bases that match TRBD1. For the CDR3, the DNA is TGTGCCACCAGTGATAGTAGTGGACAGGGGGTCCGTGAGCAGTTCTTC. This translates into CATSDSSGQGVREQFF.